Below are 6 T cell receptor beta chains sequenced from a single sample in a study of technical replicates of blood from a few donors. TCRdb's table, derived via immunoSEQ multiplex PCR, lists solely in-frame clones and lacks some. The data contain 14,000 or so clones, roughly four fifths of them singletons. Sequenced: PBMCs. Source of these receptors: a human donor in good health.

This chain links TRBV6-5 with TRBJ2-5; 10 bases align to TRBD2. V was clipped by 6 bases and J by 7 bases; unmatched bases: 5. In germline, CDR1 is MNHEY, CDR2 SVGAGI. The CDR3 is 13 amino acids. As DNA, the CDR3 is TGTGCCAGCAGGAGCGGGGGGGTTGGGACCCAGTACTTC. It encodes CASRSGGVGTQYF.

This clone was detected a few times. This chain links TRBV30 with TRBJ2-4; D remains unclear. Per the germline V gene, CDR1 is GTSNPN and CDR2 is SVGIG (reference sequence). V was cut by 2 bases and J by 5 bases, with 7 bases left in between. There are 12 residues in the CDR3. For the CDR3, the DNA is TGTGCCTGGAGTCACAGCCAAAACATTCAGTACTTC. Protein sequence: CAWSHSQNIQYF.

The CDR3 region has the DNA TGTGCCAGCAGGCAGGCCTATGGCTACACCTTC. Amino acid sequence: CASRQAYGYTF. The chain joins TRBV2 to TRBJ1-2, with D unclear. Per the germline V gene, CDR1 is SNHLY and CDR2 is FYNNEI. The CDR3 is 11 amino acids. V lost 6 bases and J 4 bases, leaving 6 bases between the germline ends. The entire variable domain, with the rest obtained from reference TRBV2 and TRBJ1-2, is as follows: EPEVTQTPSHQVTQMGQEVILRCVPISNHLYFYWYRQILGQKVEFLVSFYNNEISEKSEIFDDQFSVERPDGSNFTLKIRSTKLEDSAMYFCASRQAYGYTFGSGTRLTVV.

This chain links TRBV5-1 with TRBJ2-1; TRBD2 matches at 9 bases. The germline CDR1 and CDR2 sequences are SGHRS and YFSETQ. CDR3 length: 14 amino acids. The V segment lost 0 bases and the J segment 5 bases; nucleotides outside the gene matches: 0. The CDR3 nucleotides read TGCGCCAGCAGCTTGGGCGGGGGGGACAATGAGCAGTTCTTC. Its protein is CASSLGGGDNEQFF.

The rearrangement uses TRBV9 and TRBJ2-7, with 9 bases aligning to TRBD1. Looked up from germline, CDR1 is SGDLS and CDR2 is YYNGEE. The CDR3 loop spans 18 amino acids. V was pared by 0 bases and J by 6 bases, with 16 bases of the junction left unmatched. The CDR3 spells CASSVGVPGQGLGREQYF. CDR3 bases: TGTGCCAGCAGCGTAGGGGTTCCGGGACAGGGTTTAGGGCGCGAGCAGTACTTC.

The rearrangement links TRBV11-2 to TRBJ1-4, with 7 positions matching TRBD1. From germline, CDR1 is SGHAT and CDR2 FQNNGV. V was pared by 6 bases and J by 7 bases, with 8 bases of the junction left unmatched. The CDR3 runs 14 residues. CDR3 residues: CASSDRQGGEKLFF. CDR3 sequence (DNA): TGTGCCAGCAGTGACCGACAGGGAGGTGAAAAACTGTTTTTT.